This T cell receptor (beta chain) comes out of a study of CD8+ T cells in alopecia areata. RNA extraction and reverse transcription yielded cDNA as sequencing template. Here immunoSEQ multiplex PCR was the method, and the copy in TCRdb shows in-frame clones only, minus some. The data contain 90,000 to 130,000 clones, roughly 64% of them seen just once; the ten biggest clones take up 20% to 25%. This CDR3 is 14 amino acids long. Germline V gene lookup returns CDR1 MNHEY and CDR2 SVGAGI. V lost 6 bases to trimming and J lost 3 bases; unmatched junction nucleotides: 5. This chain links TRBV6-5 with TRBJ1-5; 7 nucleotides align to TRBD1. This receptor was identified in a human donor in good health. The source material was CD8+ T cells sorted from blood. DNA of the CDR3: TGTGCCAGCAGCCTGACAGGGCACAATCAGCCCCAGCATTTT. Protein sequence: CASSLTGHNQPQHF.